Below, 31 T cell receptor beta chains from the same sample are listed, as sequenced in a study of identical twins. TCRdb reprocessed the 5' RACE reads via MiXCR and lists one record per CDR3 protein. Of approximately 500,000 distinct CDR3 sequences listed, roughly 26% are singletons. This same sample was also part of a study on T cells expressing NK-cell markers.

Sequenced sample: CD4+ T cells sorted from blood. Receptor source: a woman in her late teens or twenties in good health.

This clonotype turned up a few times. The rearrangement links TRBV12-3 or TRBV12-4 to TRBJ2-1; no firm D call. V was pared by 3 bases and J by 8 bases, with 5 bases between. The CDR3 loop spans 11 amino acids. DNA of the CDR3: TGTGCCAGCAGTTTTGTCCATGAGCAGTTCTTC. This codes for CASSFVHEQFF.

The table lists this clonotype with a few counts. The chain uses TRBV20-1 and TRBJ2-3, with D perhaps matching TRBD2 (6 bases). This CDR3 has 12 amino acids. V shed 3 bases and J shed 5 bases, with 9 bases lying between them. Germline-derived CDR1 and CDR2 are DFQATT and SNEGSKA (reference sequence). The CDR3 coding sequence is TGCAGTGCTAGCGGGAGTGGAGATACGCAGTATTTT. This encodes CSASGSGDTQYF.

V gene TRBV2 combines with J gene TRBJ2-2; D not certain. Trimming took 1 base from V and 5 from J, leaving 5 bases between them. The CDR3 consists of 13 residues. Germline V lookup: CDR1 SNHLY, CDR2 FYNNEI. The CDR3 DNA reads as TGTGCCAGCAGTGAAGTGGTTACCGGGGAGCTGTTTTTT. This gives the protein CASSEVVTGELFF.

This clonotype occurred a few times. The chain joins TRBV12-5 to TRBJ2-7; perhaps TRBD1 as D (5 bases). Germline CDR1 reads LGHNT; CDR2 reads FRNRAP. The CDR3 extends over 11 amino acids. Trimming took 9 bases from V and 5 from J, leaving 11 bases between them. The CDR3 DNA reads as TGTGCTAGCGCCGCAGGGAACGAGCAGTACTTC. Protein: CASAAGNEQYF.

In its sample, this clonotype was seen many times. CDR3: CSAGQGYTEAFF. The DNA for the CDR3 is TGCAGTGCTGGACAGGGCTACACTGAAGCTTTCTTT. The V call is TRBV20-1, the J call TRBJ1-1, with 8 nucleotides matching TRBD1. This CDR3 region has 12 residues. Germline CDR1 is DFQATT and CDR2 is SNEGSKA (reference sequence). V was clipped by 5 bases and J by 3 bases; unmatched bases: 2.

This chain joins TRBV20-1 and TRBJ2-5; D possibly corresponds to TRBD2 (5 bases). The germline gives CDR1 DFQATT, CDR2 SNEGSKA (reference sequence). The germline V and J ends were trimmed by 6 bases and 5 bases, with 16 bases remaining between them. The CDR3 spans 13 residues. The CDR3 DNA reads as TGCAGTGCCCACTTTAGGTCGGGGGAGACCCAGTACTTC. Its protein is CSAHFRSGETQYF.

This clonotype was detected a few times. The V call is TRBV3-1, the J call TRBJ2-3, with a tentative D call TRBD1 (7 bases). The CDR3 length is 16 residues. V dropped 2 bases and J dropped 4 bases, with 16 bases sitting between them. Germline V lookup: CDR1 LGHDT, CDR2 YNNKEL (reference sequence). CDR3 DNA: TGTGCCAGCAGCCAACCGCGGGACAGTGGATCAGATACGCAGTATTTT. Its translation: CASSQPRDSGSDTQYF.

This clonotype was recorded a few times. The chain combines TRBV10-2 with TRBJ1-1, with D unclear. Germline V gene lookup returns CDR1 WSHSY and CDR2 SAAADI. The CDR3 is made up of 15 amino acids. Trimming pared 6 bases from V and 2 bases from J, leaving 16 bases between. The CDR3: CASRQVRLTNTEAFF. The CDR3 bases are TGCGCCAGCAGACAAGTCCGCCTAACAAACACTGAAGCTTTCTTT.

There are a few counts of this clonotype. The chain has TRBV13 and TRBJ2-5, with unresolved D. Looked up from germline, CDR1 is PRHDT and CDR2 is FYEKMQ (reference sequence). The CDR3 totals 13 residues. V was trimmed by 3 bases and J by 5 bases, leaving 10 bases between them. The CDR3 loop reads CASSFLPGETQYF. CDR3 in DNA: TGTGCCAGCAGCTTTCTTCCCGGGGAGACCCAGTACTTC.

As DNA, the CDR3 is TGTGCCAGCAGTTACCGTCCCCTAGCGGGAGGAGGCGGTGAGCAGTTCTTC. Translating it yields CASSYRPLAGGGGEQFF. This chain uses TRBV6-2 or TRBV6-3 with TRBJ2-1; TRBD2 matches 11 bases. Losses at the gene ends were 2 bases for V and 9 bases for J; bases not matched to a gene: 12. The length of the CDR3 is 17 residues. The germline V gene has CDR1 MNHEY and CDR2 SVGEGT.

The rearrangement uses TRBV5-1 and TRBJ2-1, with D perhaps matching TRBD2 (6 bases). CDR3 length: 17 amino acids. Deletions cut 4 bases from V and 1 base from J, with 18 bases between. The V gene's germline CDR1 is SGHRS and CDR2 YFSETQ. DNA of the CDR3: TGCGCCAGCAGCCCCTCCCCAGGCGGGATTTCCTACAATGAGCAGTTCTTC. This encodes CASSPSPGGISYNEQFF. Full variable domain (missing parts from reference TRBV5-1 and TRBJ2-1): KAGVTQTPRYLIKTRGQQVTLSCSPISGHRSVSWYQQTPGQGLQFLFEYFSETQRNKGNFPGRFSGRQFSNSRSEMNVSTLELGDSALYLCASSPSPGGISYNEQFFGPGTRLTVL.

This clonotype has more than one count but fewer than ten. J is TRBJ2-5 and V is TRBV12-3 or TRBV12-4; D tentatively reads TRBD1 or TRBD2 (6 bases each). The CDR3 has 13 residues. Trimming removed 0 bases at V and 7 bases at J, with 9 bases between. The CDR3 nucleotides read TGTGCCAGCAGTTTAGCACAGGGAGGGACCCAGTACTTC. It codes for CASSLAQGGTQYF.

The chain joins TRBV20-1 to TRBJ2-7; TRBD2 matches 12 bases. The germline CDR1 and CDR2 sequences are DFQATT and SNEGSKA (reference sequence). The CDR3 is 14 amino acids. V lost 2 bases, J lost 4 bases, and 3 bases stayed unmatched. CDR3 bases: TGCAGTGCTAGACTAGCGGGAGGGAAGTACGAGCAGTACTTC. Amino acid sequence: CSARLAGGKYEQYF.

This clonotype has just a few counts. This chain joins TRBV18 and TRBJ1-5, with a possible D match to TRBD1 (6 bases). Germline values: CDR1 KGHSH, CDR2 LQKENI. The V gene lost 5 bases and the J gene lost 6 bases, with 17 bases spanning the gap. The CDR3 has 15 amino acids. This CDR3 is CASSTDQGLGQPQHF. The CDR3 DNA reads TGTGCCAGCTCAACTGACCAGGGGTTGGGTCAGCCCCAGCATTTT.

The V call is TRBV20-1, the J call TRBJ2-7; 7 nucleotides align to TRBD1. Germline V gene sequence: CDR1 DFQATT, CDR2 SNEGSKA (reference sequence). With V trimmed by 1 base and J by 2 bases, 5 bases remained unmatched. The CDR3 has 14 amino acids. CDR3 sequence: CSARAGTAAYEQYF. The CDR3 DNA follows: TGCAGTGCTAGAGCCGGGACAGCGGCCTACGAGCAGTACTTC.

The V and J genes are TRBV20-1 and TRBJ1-6, with TRBD1 matching over 7 bases. Germline values: CDR1 DFQATT, CDR2 SNEGSKA (reference sequence). The CDR3 is made up of 14 amino acids. V was pared by 5 bases and J by 0 bases, with 1 base of the junction left unmatched. CDR3 in DNA: TGCAGTGCTTACAGGGGCTCCTATAATTCACCCCTCCACTTT. This gives the protein CSAYRGSYNSPLHF.

V gene TRBV7-9 combines with J gene TRBJ2-7; tentatively, D is TRBD1 (6 bases). Germline V gives CDR1 SEHNR, CDR2 FQNEAQ (reference sequence). There are 13 residues in the CDR3. V was trimmed by 5 bases and J by 7 bases, leaving 15 bases between them. This chain's CDR3 is CASSGYRAEEQYF. As DNA, the CDR3 is TGTGCCAGCAGCGGATACAGGGCCGAGGAGCAGTACTTC.

J is TRBJ2-3 and V is TRBV20-1; 9 bases are a match to TRBD1. This CDR3 is built from 15 residues. From germline, CDR1 is DFQATT and CDR2 SNEGSKA (reference sequence). V was clipped by 0 bases and J by 1 base; unmatched bases: 2. CDR3 amino acids: CSARDRDRGTDTQYF. As DNA, the CDR3 is TGCAGTGCTAGAGATAGGGACAGGGGCACAGATACGCAGTATTTT.

This clonotype was picked up a small number of times. The V and J genes are TRBV2 and TRBJ2-1; D is ambiguous. The CDR3 runs to 14 residues. Germline CDR1 SNHLY, CDR2 FYNNEI. V was trimmed by 5 bases and J by 3 bases, leaving 11 bases between them. In DNA, the CDR3 is TGTGCCAGCAGTCCTCCTCCCAACTACAATGAGCAGTTCTTC. It specifies CASSPPPNYNEQFF.

The chain uses TRBV5-6 and TRBJ2-7, with D perhaps matching TRBD2 (6 bases). The CDR3 length is 13 residues. The V and J ends lost 4 bases and 1 base respectively, with 9 bases between them. Germline V CDR1 and CDR2: SGHDT, YYEEEE. CDR3 nucleotides: TGTGCCAGCAGCGGCGGGGTTTCCTACGAGCAGTACTTC. This gives the protein CASSGGVSYEQYF.

The genes are TRBV24-1 and TRBJ2-3; D unresolved. CDR1 and CDR2 (germline): KGHDR, SFDVKD. CDR3 length: 16 amino acids. With 2 bases removed from V and 0 bases from J, the gap between germline ends came to 11 bases. The CDR3 is CATSDSVGGSTDTQYF. CDR3 bases: TGTGCCACCAGTGATTCGGTGGGCGGTAGCACAGATACGCAGTATTTT.

This chain's CDR3 is CASSPLAGEAYNEQFF. The CDR3 nucleotides are TGCGCCAGCAGCCCTCTAGCGGGGGAAGCCTACAATGAGCAGTTCTTC. V gene TRBV4-3 combines with J gene TRBJ2-1; 10 bases line up with TRBD2. V lost 4 bases to trimming and J lost 2 bases; unmatched junction nucleotides: 5. CDR3 length: 16 amino acids. Per the germline V gene, CDR1 is LGHNA and CDR2 is YSLEER.

This clonotype has only a few counts. CDR3 nucleotides: TGCAGTGCTAGGGGGTTCTGGGAGACCCAGTACTTC. This codes for CSARGFWETQYF. The J gene is TRBJ2-5, the V gene TRBV20-1; D is ambiguous. The germline V gene has CDR1 DFQATT and CDR2 SNEGSKA (reference sequence). This CDR3 is built from 12 residues. With 3 bases removed from V and 5 bases from J, the gap between germline ends came to 10 bases.

The chain recombines TRBV5-1 with TRBJ2-6, with D possibly TRBD1 on 5 matching bases. Between the trimmed V and J ends, which lost 0 bases and 1 base, there was a span of 11 bases. Germline loops: CDR1 SGHRS, CDR2 YFSETQ. This CDR3 has 17 amino acids. The CDR3 DNA follows: TGCGCCAGCAGCTTGGAGGGGATCAATTCTGGGGCCAACGTCCTGACTTTC. The encoded protein is CASSLEGINSGANVLTF. The full variable domain, in which reference TRBV5-1 and TRBJ2-6 provide the parts outside the CDR3, is KAGVTQTPRYLIKTRGQQVTLSCSPISGHRSVSWYQQTPGQGLQFLFEYFSETQRNKGNFPGRFSGRQFSNSRSEMNVSTLELGDSALYLCASSLEGINSGANVLTFGAGSRLTVL.

The rearrangement uses TRBV20-1 and TRBJ2-3, with 14 positions matching TRBD2. With V trimmed by 6 bases and J by 2 bases, 16 bases remained unmatched. CDR3 size: 19 residues. CDR1 is DFQATT, CDR2 SNEGSKA, per germline (reference sequence). This chain's CDR3 is CSAPLRGTSGGRITDTQYF. In nucleotides, the CDR3 is TGCAGTGCACCCCTACGCGGGACTAGCGGGGGCAGAATCACAGATACGCAGTATTTT.

This clonotype was seen only a few times. The chain's CDR3 is CASSQQGAQETQYF. The CDR3 bases are TGTGCCAGCAGCCAACAGGGGGCGCAGGAGACCCAGTACTTC. The chain couples TRBV4-2 to TRBJ2-5, with 8 positions matching TRBD1. There are 14 residues in the CDR3. V was clipped by 2 bases and J by 5 bases; unmatched bases: 4. From germline, CDR1 is LGHNA and CDR2 YNFKEQ.

This clonotype occurred a few times. At one of its ends the junction is not consistent with the germline gene, which may arise from a read error. The chain employs TRBV12-3 or TRBV12-4 and TRBJ2-3, with a possible D match to TRBD2 (6 bases). This CDR3 has 11 residues. The DNA for the CDR3 is TGTGCCAGCAGTTTCGTGGGACTGGCCCACTTT. Translation: CASSFVGLAHF.

This clonotype appeared many times. The chain carries TRBV5-1 and TRBJ2-7, with D hard to call. The CDR3 loop spans 12 amino acids. V gave up 2 bases and J gave up 3 bases, with 6 bases separating them. Germline V gives CDR1 SGHRS, CDR2 YFSETQ. The CDR3 nucleotides read TGCGCCAGCAGCTTACCTATCTACGAGCAGTACTTC. This translates into CASSLPIYEQYF.

V gene TRBV9 combines with J gene TRBJ2-1; 7 nucleotides match TRBD2. The J segment lost 7 bases and the V segment lost 0 bases, leaving 7 bases of the junction unmatched. The CDR3 is 15 residues long. Germline-derived CDR1 and CDR2 are SGDLS and YYNGEE. The CDR3 DNA is TGTGCCAGCAGCGTAGAGGTTAGCGGGCGAAATGAGCAGTTCTTC. Translating it yields CASSVEVSGRNEQFF.

There are a few counts of this clonotype. The chain is built from TRBV7-9 and TRBJ2-7; TRBD1 aligns across 9 bases. The germline CDR1 and CDR2 sequences are SEHNR and FQNEAQ (reference sequence). The CDR3 has 16 amino acids. V shed 3 bases and J 1 base; nucleotides not matched to a gene: 7. The CDR3 protein is CASSFYTGTGSYEQYF. The DNA of the CDR3 is TGTGCCAGCAGCTTTTACACCGGGACAGGGTCCTACGAGCAGTACTTC.

This clonotype was seen more than once but under ten times. The chain recombines TRBV6-5 with TRBJ2-5; D ambiguous. CDR3 length: 14 amino acids. Germline CDR1 MNHEY, CDR2 SVGAGI. Trimming took off 0 bases at V and 5 bases at J, with 10 bases between the two ends. The CDR3 DNA is TGTGCCAGCAGTTACTCCCGGAAGGCGGAGACCCAGTACTTC. Translated, it gives CASSYSRKAETQYF.